These 21 T cell receptor beta chains were sequenced from one sample in a study of metastatic and nonmetastatic thyroid tumors. Using MiXCR, TCRdb reanalyzed the PCR reads. The sample lists 25,000 to 30,000 clones, around 16% occurring once. Nobody among the patients had been given any treatment before thyroid surgery. What was sequenced was blood. Receptor source: a female donor with papillary thyroid cancer or a benign thyroid nodule (not recorded which). Some clones in this sample may be carry-over from other donors' samples.

This clone has at least ten counts. The genes are TRBV18 and TRBJ2-7, with 9 bases matching TRBD2. J was trimmed by 3 bases and V by 3 bases; bases with no gene match: 6. Germline CDR1 is KGHSH and CDR2 is LQKENI. The CDR3 runs 15 residues. This CDR3 is CASSPRSGGDYEQYF. CDR3 coding DNA: TGTGCCAGCTCACCCCGTAGCGGGGGCGACTACGAGCAGTACTTC.

Ten or more counts support this clone. The genes are TRBV3-1 and TRBJ1-2; D remains unclear. Trimming removed 4 bases from V and 4 bases from J, with 10 bases in between. The CDR3 has 13 amino acids. CDR1 and CDR2 from the germline V gene are LGHDT and YNNKEL (reference sequence). CDR3 protein: CASSPRGAYGYTF. CDR3 DNA: TGTGCCAGCAGCCCGCGCGGTGCCTATGGCTACACCTTC.

Points on this clone: A single base separates this from a much larger clone, so it may be a read error. The chain recombines TRBV5-4 with TRBJ2-1, with D possibly being TRBD2 (5 bases). CDR3 length: 14 amino acids. CDR1 and CDR2 from the germline V gene are SGHNT and YYREEE (reference sequence). CDR3 sequence reads: CTSSPWIASNEQFF. CDR3 in DNA: TGTACCAGCAGCCCTTGGATAGCGAGCAATGAGCAGTTCTTC.

The rearrangement uses TRBV2 and TRBJ2-1, with TRBD2 matching over 10 bases. Germline CDR1 SNHLY, CDR2 FYNNEI. The CDR3 contains 14 residues. The DNA of the CDR3 is TGTGTCACGAAGCGGGAGGGGCTTTACAATGAGCAGTTCTTC. Protein sequence: CVTKREGLYNEQFF.

This clone was counted a few times. The V gene is TRBV6-4, the J gene TRBJ2-1, with TRBD2 matching 8 bases. CDR1 MRHNA and CDR2 SNTAGT come from the germline V gene. Losses at the gene ends were 6 bases for V and 15 bases for J; bases not matched to a gene: 19. This CDR3 is 15 amino acids long. CDR3 nucleotides: TGTGCCAGCAGAACTGAAGGGACTAGAGGGAGGGAGGTGTTCTTC. It is translated as CASRTEGTRGREVFF.

Points on this clone: A much more abundant neighbour one base away suggests this may be a read error. The chain is built from TRBV5-4 and TRBJ2-3; D remains unclear. The CDR3 is 12 residues long. CDR1 and CDR2 (germline): SGHNT, YYREEE (reference sequence). Between the trimmed V and J ends, which lost 4 bases and 4 bases, there was a span of 7 bases. The CDR3 sequence: CASSLGADTQYF. CDR3 DNA sequence: TGTGCCAGCAGCCTTGGCGCAGATACGCAGTATTTT.

This clone came up a few times. This clone may be a read error of a much larger clone one base away. The chain joins TRBV11-1 to TRBJ1-1, with unresolved D. CDR1 and CDR2 (germline): SGHAT, FQDESV (reference sequence). The ends were cut back, 5 bases at V and 4 bases at J, with 14 bases in the middle. This CDR3 region has 14 residues. The CDR3 sequence: CASSPGEGRTEAFF. The CDR3 DNA is TGTGCCAGCAGCCCCGGAGAGGGTCGCACTGAAGCTTTCTTT.

This clone is large within its sample. This chain connects TRBV12-3 or TRBV12-4 to TRBJ2-1, with 7 bases fitting TRBD1. The V and J ends lost 6 bases and 7 bases, in that order; junction bases with no gene match: 12. The CDR3 contains 15 residues. The CDR3: CASSTTGEYGNEQFF. CDR3 nucleotide sequence: TGTGCCAGCAGCACCACAGGGGAGTATGGGAATGAGCAGTTCTTC.

Ten or more counts support this clone. The gene calls are TRBV11-2 and TRBJ2-7; D remains unclear. The CDR3 sequence is 16 residues long. Germline CDR1 and CDR2: SGHAT and FQNNGV. The germline V and J ends were trimmed by 2 bases and 4 bases, with 18 bases remaining between them. The CDR3 protein is CASSLTPSFEVYEQYF. The CDR3 DNA reads TGTGCCAGCAGCTTAACACCCTCCTTCGAGGTATACGAGCAGTACTTC.

This clone was seen repeatedly, ten times or more. The chain combines TRBV27 with TRBJ1-5; no clear D. This CDR3 contains 16 residues. Germline CDR1 MNHEY, CDR2 SMNVEV (reference sequence). Trimming removed 6 bases from V and 0 bases from J, with 15 bases in between. CDR3 DNA: TGTGCCAGCAGACCAGGAGGGCCTTATAGCAATCAGCCCCAGCATTTT. Amino acids: CASRPGGPYSNQPQHF.

The chain carries TRBV4-2 and TRBJ2-2; TRBD2 matches at 16 bases. The CDR3 spans 18 residues. CDR1 and CDR2 (germline): LGHNA, YNFKEQ. With 2 bases clipped from V and 7 bases from J, the junction kept 7 bases outside the gene matches. CDR3 loop: CASSQSGLAGGPIGELFF. CDR3 sequence (DNA): TGTGCCAGCAGCCAATCGGGACTAGCGGGGGGGCCGATCGGGGAGCTGTTTTTT.

Regarding this clone: At one end, the junction sequence differs from germline, possibly due to a read error. The chain couples TRBV11-3 to TRBJ2-7, with no clear D. This CDR3 region has 14 residues. The germline gives CDR1 SGHNT, CDR2 YENEEA. The CDR3 is CPSSFGRSFYEQYF. The DNA of the CDR3 is TGTCCCAGCAGCTTCGGCAGGAGCTTCTACGAGCAGTACTTC.

In this sample, this clone turned up many times. The J gene is TRBJ2-7, the V gene TRBV3-1, with a tentative D call TRBD1 (6 bases). CDR3 length: 15 residues. Germline V gene data show CDR1 as LGHDT and CDR2 as YNNKEL (reference sequence). V shed 6 bases and J shed 0 bases, with 15 bases lying between them. For the CDR3, the DNA is TGTGCCAGCAGAGGTAGACAGGCCGACTCCTACGAGCAGTACTTC. It yields the protein CASRGRQADSYEQYF.

V gene TRBV6-2 or TRBV6-3 combines with J gene TRBJ1-5, with unresolved D. V shed 2 bases and J shed 7 bases, with 15 bases lying between them. Germline V gene sequence: CDR1 MNHEY, CDR2 SVGEGT. The CDR3 totals 15 residues. The chain's CDR3 is CASSYPDGINQPQHF. In nucleotides, the CDR3 is TGTGCCAGCAGTTACCCTGACGGGATCAACCAGCCCCAGCATTTT.

This clone was found many times. In DNA form, the CDR3 reads TGCGCCAGCAGTGAGCCTCCAGGGGGCTCGGAGACCCAGTACTTC. This translates into CASSEPPGGSETQYF. The chain uses TRBV10-2 and TRBJ2-5; 8 positions agree with TRBD1. CDR3 length: 15 residues. The V gene end was trimmed by 2 bases and the J gene end by 5 bases; junction bases not matched to a gene: 7. Germline CDR1 is WSHSY and CDR2 is SAAADI.

On this clone: The germline gene is not matched at one end of the junction; a read error may be the cause. The chain carries TRBV19 and TRBJ2-2; no definite D call. This CDR3 is 13 amino acids long. Germline lookup yields CDR1 LNHDA and CDR2 SQIVND (reference sequence). CDR3 bases: TGCGCCAGTAGTAAAACGAACACCGGGGAGCTGTTTTTT. Its translation: CASSKTNTGELFF.

The chain couples TRBV13 to TRBJ1-2, with 11 bases identical to TRBD1. CDR1 is PRHDT and CDR2 is FYEKMQ in the germline V gene (reference sequence). The junction had 2 bases not matched to a gene; V was cut back by 4 bases and J by 4 bases. This CDR3 has 14 amino acids. The CDR3, as DNA: TGTGCCAGCAGCTCCGGGACAGGGGGCTATGGCTACACCTTC. Translating gives CASSSGTGGYGYTF.

This clone was detected ten times or more. The chain uses TRBV5-1 and TRBJ1-3; TRBD1 might be the D (5 bases). V was trimmed by 4 bases and J by 0 bases, leaving 8 bases between them. The CDR3 is 14 residues long. CDR1 is SGHRS and CDR2 is YFSETQ in the germline V gene. CDR3 region: CASSKDTSGNTIYF. Here the CDR3 DNA reads TGCGCCAGCAGCAAGGACACCTCTGGAAACACCATATATTTT.

In this sample, this clone turned up a few times. The chain employs TRBV5-4 and TRBJ1-5; D perhaps matches TRBD1 (5 bases). The CDR3 consists of 16 residues. In germline, CDR1 is SGHNT, CDR2 YYREEE (reference sequence). V dropped 0 bases and J dropped 3 bases, with 13 bases sitting between them. This CDR3 reads CASSLGRGAINQPQHF. The CDR3 nucleotides are TGTGCCAGCAGCTTGGGAAGGGGCGCCATCAATCAGCCCCAGCATTTT.

In this sample, this clone turned up many times. V usage is TRBV28 and J usage is TRBJ1-1, with unresolved D. Germline CDR1 MDHEN, CDR2 SYDVKM. Trimming stripped 5 bases from V and 4 bases from J, with 20 bases between. The CDR3 is 16 amino acids. The DNA of the CDR3 is TGTGCCAGCAGTCCACCCCCCCGAGCCTATGGCACTGAAGCTTTCTTT. It codes for CASSPPPRAYGTEAFF.

This clone was recorded at least ten times. The chain joins TRBV5-5 to TRBJ2-1; D perhaps matches TRBD1 (5 bases). CDR1 is SGHKS, CDR2 YYEKEE, per germline (reference sequence). This CDR3 spans 15 amino acids. V shed 3 bases and J shed 0 bases, with 10 bases lying between them. Here the CDR3 reads CASSSLGASYNEQFF. The CDR3 DNA sequence: TGTGCCAGCAGCTCCCTAGGGGCCTCCTACAATGAGCAGTTCTTC.